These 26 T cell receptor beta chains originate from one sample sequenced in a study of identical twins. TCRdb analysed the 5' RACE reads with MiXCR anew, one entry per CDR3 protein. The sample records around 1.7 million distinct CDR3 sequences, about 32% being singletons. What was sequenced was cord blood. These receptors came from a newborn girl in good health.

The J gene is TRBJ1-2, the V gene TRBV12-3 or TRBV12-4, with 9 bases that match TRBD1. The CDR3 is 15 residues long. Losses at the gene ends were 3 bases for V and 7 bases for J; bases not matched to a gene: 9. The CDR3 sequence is CASSFRVQGASGYTF. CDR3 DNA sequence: TGTGCCAGCAGTTTTAGGGTACAGGGGGCTAGTGGCTACACCTTC.

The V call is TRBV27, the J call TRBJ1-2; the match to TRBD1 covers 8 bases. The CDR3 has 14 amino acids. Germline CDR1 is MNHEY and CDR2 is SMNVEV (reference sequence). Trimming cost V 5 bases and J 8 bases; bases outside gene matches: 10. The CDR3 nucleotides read TGTGCCAGCAGTCCGACCCGGACAGGGAACGGCTACACCTTC. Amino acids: CASSPTRTGNGYTF.

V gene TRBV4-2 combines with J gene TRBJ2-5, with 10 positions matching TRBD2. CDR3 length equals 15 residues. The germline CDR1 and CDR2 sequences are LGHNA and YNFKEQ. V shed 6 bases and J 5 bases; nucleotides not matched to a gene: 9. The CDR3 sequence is CASRSTSGISETQYF. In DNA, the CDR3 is TGTGCCAGCAGGTCCACTAGCGGGATTTCGGAGACCCAGTACTTC.

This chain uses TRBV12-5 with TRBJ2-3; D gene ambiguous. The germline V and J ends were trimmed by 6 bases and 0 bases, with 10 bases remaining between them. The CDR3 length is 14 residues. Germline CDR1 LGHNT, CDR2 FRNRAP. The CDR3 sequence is CASGLVASTDTQYF. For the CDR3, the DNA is TGTGCTAGTGGACTTGTGGCTAGCACAGATACGCAGTATTTT.

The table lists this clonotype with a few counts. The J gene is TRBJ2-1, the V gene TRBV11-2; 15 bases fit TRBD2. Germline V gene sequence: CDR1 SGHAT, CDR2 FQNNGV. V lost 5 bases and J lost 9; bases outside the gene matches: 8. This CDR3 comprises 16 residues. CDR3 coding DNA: TGTGCCAGCAGCCCCTTCGGACTAGCGGGGGGGATTGAGCAGTTCTTC. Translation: CASSPFGLAGGIEQFF.

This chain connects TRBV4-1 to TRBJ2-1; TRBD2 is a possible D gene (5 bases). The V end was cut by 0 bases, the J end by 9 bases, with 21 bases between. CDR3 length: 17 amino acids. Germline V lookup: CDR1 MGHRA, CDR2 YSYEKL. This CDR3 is CASSQDPTRRLGGEQFF. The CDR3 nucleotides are TGCGCCAGCAGCCAAGATCCGACAAGGCGTCTAGGAGGTGAGCAGTTCTTC.

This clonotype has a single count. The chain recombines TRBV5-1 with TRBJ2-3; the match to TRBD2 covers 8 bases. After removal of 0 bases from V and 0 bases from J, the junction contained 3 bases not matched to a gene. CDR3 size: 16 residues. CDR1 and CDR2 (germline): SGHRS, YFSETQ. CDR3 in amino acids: CASSLAERGSTDTQYF. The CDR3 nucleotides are TGCGCCAGCAGCTTGGCCGAGCGGGGGAGCACAGATACGCAGTATTTT.

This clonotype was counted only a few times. The CDR3 nucleotides read TGTGCCAGCATGGCGGGGGAGAACTATGGCTACACCTTC. This translates into CASMAGENYGYTF. The chain is built from TRBV2 and TRBJ1-2; D is possibly TRBD1 (5 bases). The V end was cut by 7 bases, the J end by 2 bases, with 11 bases between. The germline V gene has CDR1 SNHLY and CDR2 FYNNEI. The CDR3 contains 13 residues.

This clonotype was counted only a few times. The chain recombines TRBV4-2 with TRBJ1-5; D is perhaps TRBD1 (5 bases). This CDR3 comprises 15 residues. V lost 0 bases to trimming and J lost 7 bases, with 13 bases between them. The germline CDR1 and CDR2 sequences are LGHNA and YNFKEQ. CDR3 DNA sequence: TGTGCCAGCAGCCAAGATCCAGGGATGGGGCAGCCCCAGCATTTT. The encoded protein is CASSQDPGMGQPQHF.

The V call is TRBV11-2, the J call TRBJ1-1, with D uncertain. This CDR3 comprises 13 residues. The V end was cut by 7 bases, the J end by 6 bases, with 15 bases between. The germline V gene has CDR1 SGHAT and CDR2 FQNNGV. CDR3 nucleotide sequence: TGTGCCAGCACCCCTCTTAAAAAGGCTGAAGCTTTCTTT. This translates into CASTPLKKAEAFF.

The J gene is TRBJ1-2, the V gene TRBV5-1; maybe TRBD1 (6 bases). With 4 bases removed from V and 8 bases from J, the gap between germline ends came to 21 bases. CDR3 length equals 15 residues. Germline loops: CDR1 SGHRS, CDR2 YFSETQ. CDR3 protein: CASSTQRPGEEGYTF. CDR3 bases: TGCGCCAGCAGCACCCAAAGACCAGGGGAGGAAGGCTACACCTTC.

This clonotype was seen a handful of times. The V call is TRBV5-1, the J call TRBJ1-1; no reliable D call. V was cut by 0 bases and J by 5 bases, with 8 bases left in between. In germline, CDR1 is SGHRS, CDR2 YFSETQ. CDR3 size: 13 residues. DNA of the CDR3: TGCGCCAGCAGCTTGGGCCTGATGACTGAAGCTTTCTTT. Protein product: CASSLGLMTEAFF.

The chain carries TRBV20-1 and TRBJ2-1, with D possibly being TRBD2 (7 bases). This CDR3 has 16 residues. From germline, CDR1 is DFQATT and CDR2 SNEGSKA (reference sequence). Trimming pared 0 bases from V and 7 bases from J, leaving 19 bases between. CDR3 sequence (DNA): TGCAGTGCTAGAGATCCCCTTGGGGGGGGCCCAAATGAGCAGTTCTTC. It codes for CSARDPLGGGPNEQFF.

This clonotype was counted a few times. CDR3 protein: CASSELGANYGYTF. The CDR3 DNA is TGTGCCAGCAGTGAGTTAGGAGCTAACTATGGCTACACCTTC. The V gene is TRBV2, the J gene TRBJ1-2; D gene uncertain. This CDR3 spans 14 amino acids. V dropped 3 bases and J dropped 0 bases, with 8 bases sitting between them. Germline V gene data show CDR1 as SNHLY and CDR2 as FYNNEI.

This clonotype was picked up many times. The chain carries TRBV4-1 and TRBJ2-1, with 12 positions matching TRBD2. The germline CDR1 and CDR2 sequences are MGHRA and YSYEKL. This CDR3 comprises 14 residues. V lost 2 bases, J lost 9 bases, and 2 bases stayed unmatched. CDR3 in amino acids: CASSQLAGGPEQFF. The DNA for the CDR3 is TGCGCCAGCAGCCAACTAGCGGGAGGGCCTGAGCAGTTCTTC.

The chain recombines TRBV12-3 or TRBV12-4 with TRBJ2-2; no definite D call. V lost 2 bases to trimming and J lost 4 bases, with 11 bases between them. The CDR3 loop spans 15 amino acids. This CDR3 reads CASSLQVGSTGELFF. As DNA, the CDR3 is TGTGCCAGCAGTTTACAGGTCGGGTCCACCGGGGAGCTGTTTTTT.

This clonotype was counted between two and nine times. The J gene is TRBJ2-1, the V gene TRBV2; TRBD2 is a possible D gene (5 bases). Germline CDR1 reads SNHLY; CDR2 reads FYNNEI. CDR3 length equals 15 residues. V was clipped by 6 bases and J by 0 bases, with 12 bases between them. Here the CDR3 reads CASRRRLFSYNEQFF. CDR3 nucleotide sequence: TGTGCCAGCAGACGTCGACTATTCTCCTACAATGAGCAGTTCTTC.

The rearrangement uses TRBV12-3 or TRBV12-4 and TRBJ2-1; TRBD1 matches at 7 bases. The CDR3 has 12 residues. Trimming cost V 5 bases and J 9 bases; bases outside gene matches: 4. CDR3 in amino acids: CASSLGTVEQFF. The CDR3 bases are TGTGCCAGCAGTCTAGGGACAGTTGAGCAGTTCTTC.

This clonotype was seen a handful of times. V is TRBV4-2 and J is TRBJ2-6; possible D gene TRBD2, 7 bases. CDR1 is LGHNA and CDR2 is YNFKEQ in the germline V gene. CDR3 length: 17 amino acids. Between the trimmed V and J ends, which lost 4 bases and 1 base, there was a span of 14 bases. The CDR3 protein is CASSPGGGTSGANVLTF. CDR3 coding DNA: TGTGCCAGCAGCCCGGGGGGCGGGACATCTGGGGCCAACGTCCTGACTTTC.

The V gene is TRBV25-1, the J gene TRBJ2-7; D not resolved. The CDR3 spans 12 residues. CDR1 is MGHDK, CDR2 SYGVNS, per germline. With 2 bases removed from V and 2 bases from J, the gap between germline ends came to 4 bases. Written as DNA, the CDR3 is TGTGCCAGCAGTGAAACAACCTACGAGCAGTACTTC. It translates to CASSETTYEQYF.

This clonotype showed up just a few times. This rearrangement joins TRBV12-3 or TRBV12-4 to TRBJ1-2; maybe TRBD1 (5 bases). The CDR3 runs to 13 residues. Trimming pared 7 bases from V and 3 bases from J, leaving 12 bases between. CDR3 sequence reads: CASKGRGDYGYTF. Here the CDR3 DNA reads TGTGCCAGCAAGGGTAGGGGAGACTATGGCTACACCTTC.

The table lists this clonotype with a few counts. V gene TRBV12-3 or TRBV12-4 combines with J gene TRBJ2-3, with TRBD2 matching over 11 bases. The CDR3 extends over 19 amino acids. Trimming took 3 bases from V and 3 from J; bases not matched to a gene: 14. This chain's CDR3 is CASSFRGSGRAVGTDTQYF. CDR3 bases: TGTGCCAGCAGTTTTCGCGGTAGCGGGAGGGCAGTTGGAACAGATACGCAGTATTTT.

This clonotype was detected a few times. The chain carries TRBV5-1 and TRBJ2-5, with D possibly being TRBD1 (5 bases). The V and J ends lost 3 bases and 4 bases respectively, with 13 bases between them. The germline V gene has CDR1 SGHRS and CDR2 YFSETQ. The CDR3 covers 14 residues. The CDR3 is CASSSRGIGETQYF. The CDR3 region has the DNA TGCGCCAGCAGCTCTAGGGGAATAGGAGAGACCCAGTACTTC.

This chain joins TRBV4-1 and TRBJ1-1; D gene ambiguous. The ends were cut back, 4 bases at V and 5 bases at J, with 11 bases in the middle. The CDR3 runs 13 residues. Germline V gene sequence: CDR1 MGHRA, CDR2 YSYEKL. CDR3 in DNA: TGCGCCAGCAGCCCTCTCGGTCTGACTGAAGCTTTCTTT. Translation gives CASSPLGLTEAFF.

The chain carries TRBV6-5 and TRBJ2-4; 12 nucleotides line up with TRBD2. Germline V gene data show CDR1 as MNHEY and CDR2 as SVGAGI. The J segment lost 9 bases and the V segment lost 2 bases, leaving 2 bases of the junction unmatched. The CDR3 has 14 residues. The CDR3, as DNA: TGTGCCAGCAGTTACATACTAGCGGGGGGCATTCAGTACTTC. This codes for CASSYILAGGIQYF.

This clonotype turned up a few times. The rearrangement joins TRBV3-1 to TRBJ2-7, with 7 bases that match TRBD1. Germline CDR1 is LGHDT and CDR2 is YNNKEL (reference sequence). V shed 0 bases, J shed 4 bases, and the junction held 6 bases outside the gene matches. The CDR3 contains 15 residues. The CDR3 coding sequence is TGTGCCAGCAGCCAAGAGTTGGACAGGTGGTACGAGCAGTACTTC. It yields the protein CASSQELDRWYEQYF.